These 22 T cell receptor beta chains came from one sample sequenced in a study of blood T cell repertoires in COVID-19. Assay used: immunoSEQ multiplex PCR; TCRdb lists only in-frame clones, some missing. The sample includes 75,000 to 90,000 clones, 90% of them seen just once. Material for sequencing was peripheral blood. All receptors come from a man aged 18 to 35 with COVID-19, enrolled during active disease.

This chain joins TRBV10-3 and TRBJ2-1, with 10 positions matching TRBD1. Germline CDR1 reads ENHRY; CDR2 reads SYGVKD. This CDR3 contains 16 residues. J lost 5 bases, V lost 2 bases, and 6 bases had no gene match. The CDR3 is CAISEPTGGLHNEQFF. CDR3 bases: TGTGCCATCAGTGAGCCGACAGGGGGCCTACACAATGAGCAGTTCTTC.

The chain recombines TRBV6-5 with TRBJ1-2; D is possibly TRBD1 (6 bases). V was shortened by 7 bases and J by 7 bases, with 10 bases between the two germline ends. The CDR3 runs 11 residues. Per the germline V gene, CDR1 is MNHEY and CDR2 is SVGAGI. CDR3 bases: TGTGCCAGCAACAGGGAGGGTGGCTACACCTTC. This gives the protein CASNREGGYTF.

The chain couples TRBV28 to TRBJ1-5, with TRBD1 identical over 8 bases. V lost 3 bases, J lost 1 base, and 2 bases stayed unmatched. Germline assignment: CDR1 MDHEN and CDR2 SYDVKM. This CDR3 comprises 15 residues. The CDR3 bases are TGTGCCAGCAGTTTTCAGGGGGCGAGCAATCAGCCCCAGCATTTT. Amino acid sequence: CASSFQGASNQPQHF.

The chain combines TRBV7-8 with TRBJ1-2; tentatively, D is TRBD1 (5 bases). CDR1 and CDR2 from the germline V gene are SGHVS and FQNEAQ. There are 15 residues in the CDR3. The V end lost 3 bases, the J end lost 4 bases, and 15 bases lay between the germline ends. DNA for the CDR3: TGTGCCAGCAGCTTGGAGCTAGGGGTGAGCTATGGCTACACCTTC. Encoded protein: CASSLELGVSYGYTF.

Remarks on this clone: One junction end disagrees with the germline gene, perhaps due to a read error. V gene TRBV5-6 combines with J gene TRBJ2-7; TRBD1 matches 10 bases. The CDR3 is 13 residues long. Germline values: CDR1 SGHDT, CDR2 YYEEEE. This CDR3 is CASSFSGTGAPNF. Here the CDR3 DNA reads TGTGCCAGCAGCTTTTCGGGGACAGGGGCGCCTAACTTC.

This clone appeared a few times. This chain connects TRBV6-1 to TRBJ2-7, with TRBD2 matching over 9 bases. The CDR3 extends over 17 amino acids. The J segment lost 4 bases and the V segment lost 1 base, leaving 11 bases of the junction unmatched. Per the germline V gene, CDR1 is MNHNS and CDR2 is SASEGT. The CDR3 bases are TGTGCCAGCAGTGAAGAGGGGTTCGCGGGAGGGCTTTACGAGCAGTACTTC. Translated: CASSEEGFAGGLYEQYF.

The genes are TRBV28 and TRBJ1-1; 7 nucleotides line up with TRBD1. The CDR3 has 14 amino acids. V shed 6 bases, J shed 5 bases, and the junction held 9 bases outside the gene matches. Germline loops: CDR1 MDHEN, CDR2 SYDVKM. CDR3 sequence (DNA): TGTGCCAGCAGCTTTAACAGGGGACGTACTGAAGCTTTCTTT. The encoded protein is CASSFNRGRTEAFF.

The genes are TRBV10-3 and TRBJ2-5; possible D gene TRBD1, 7 bases. The germline V gene has CDR1 ENHRY and CDR2 SYGVKD. Deletions cut 8 bases from V and 4 bases from J, with 14 bases between. The CDR3 runs to 13 residues. The CDR3 sequence is CAISRQGGETQYF. The CDR3 nucleotides are TGTGCCATCTCGAGACAGGGAGGAGAGACCCAGTACTTC.

The chain employs TRBV7-2 and TRBJ2-5; possibly TRBD1 for D (6 bases). CDR1 is SGHTA, CDR2 FQGNSA, per germline. Trimming stripped 1 base from V and 4 bases from J, with 10 bases between. The CDR3 length is 14 residues. The chain's CDR3 is CASSLGGRRETQYF. The CDR3 region has the DNA TGTGCCAGCAGCTTAGGGGGGCGCCGAGAGACCCAGTACTTC.

With regard to this clone: The sample holds other DNA sequences that translate to the same CDR3. The V and J genes are TRBV9 and TRBJ2-5, with 7 bases fitting TRBD2. The germline V gene encodes CDR1 SGDLS and CDR2 YYNGEE. This CDR3 spans 15 amino acids. J gave up 1 base and V 0 bases, and 3 bases lay outside the gene matches. CDR3 nucleotides: TGTGCCAGCAGCGTAGGTGGGGGGGGCCAAGAGACCCAGTACTTC. Its protein is CASSVGGGGQETQYF.

The genes are TRBV7-9 and TRBJ2-7, with TRBD2 matching 8 bases. The CDR3 has 14 residues. The trim removed 5 bases at V and 6 bases at J, leaving 9 bases unmatched. Per the germline V gene, CDR1 is SEHNR and CDR2 is FQNEAQ (reference sequence). CDR3 in amino acids: CASSTSGSWGEQYF. CDR3 coding DNA: TGTGCCAGCAGCACCAGCGGGAGTTGGGGCGAGCAGTACTTC.

In regard to this clone: Compared with germline, one end of the junction differs, possibly owing to a read error. The rearrangement uses TRBV10-3 and TRBJ2-7; D is perhaps TRBD1 (6 bases). The CDR3 is 16 amino acids. Looked up from germline, CDR1 is ENHRY and CDR2 is SYGVKD. The CDR3, as DNA: TGTGCCATCAGTCGTGAATTGACAGGCGCCTCCTCCGAGCAGTACTTC. Its translation is CAISRELTGASSEQYF.

The chain combines TRBV29-1 with TRBJ2-7, with 9 bases lining up with TRBD2. V lost 4 bases, J lost 0 bases, and 4 bases stayed unmatched. This CDR3 has 14 amino acids. The germline CDR1 and CDR2 sequences are SQVTM and ANQGSEA. CDR3 region: CSVGGSGSSYEQYF. CDR3 coding DNA: TGCAGCGTTGGTGGTAGCGGGAGCTCCTACGAGCAGTACTTC.

The chain uses TRBV11-2 and TRBJ2-7; the D gene is possibly TRBD2 (5 bases). Trimming took 3 bases from V and 0 from J, leaving 9 bases between them. CDR1 and CDR2 from the germline V gene are SGHAT and FQNNGV. The CDR3 extends over 14 amino acids. The CDR3 protein is CASSFSGDSYEQYF. The CDR3 bases are TGTGCCAGCAGCTTCTCCGGGGACTCCTACGAGCAGTACTTC. The full variable domain, rest sourced from reference TRBV11-2 and TRBJ2-7, is EAGVAQSPRYKIIEKRQSVAFWCNPISGHATLYWYQQILGQGPKLLIQFQNNGVVDDSQLPKDRFSAERLKGVDSTLKIQPAKLEDSAVYLCASSFSGDSYEQYFGPGTRLTVT.

With respect to this clone: The junction departs from the called germline gene at one end, perhaps through a read error. V gene TRBV4-1 combines with J gene TRBJ1-4, with no clear D. CDR1 is MGHRA and CDR2 is YSYEKL in the germline V gene. CDR3 length: 13 amino acids. The CDR3 nucleotides are TGCGCCAGCAGCCAGGCACTAAAGGAAAAACTGCTTTTT. Encoded protein: CASSQALKEKLLF.

The chain uses TRBV27 and TRBJ2-7; 9 bases align to TRBD2. Germline V gives CDR1 MNHEY, CDR2 SMNVEV (reference sequence). This CDR3 is 15 amino acids long. After removal of 3 bases from V and 4 bases from J, the junction contained 7 bases not matched to a gene. CDR3 nucleotide sequence: TGTGCCAGCAGTTTCCTTTTGACTAGCGGATACGAGCAGTACTTC. It codes for CASSFLLTSGYEQYF.

This chain links TRBV4-3 with TRBJ1-6; D is perhaps TRBD1 (5 bases). Trimming shortened V by 0 bases and J by 3 bases, and 12 bases separated the two germline ends. Looked up from germline, CDR1 is LGHNA and CDR2 is YSLEER. The CDR3 runs 17 residues. The CDR3: CASSQDSGQHYNSPLHF. For the CDR3, the DNA is TGCGCCAGCAGCCAAGATTCAGGGCAGCACTATAATTCACCCCTCCACTTT.

The V and J genes are TRBV27 and TRBJ1-2; maybe TRBD1 (5 bases). This CDR3 is 13 amino acids long. The V end was cut by 9 bases, the J end by 4 bases, with 15 bases between. The V gene's germline CDR1 is MNHEY and CDR2 SMNVEV (reference sequence). CDR3 sequence (DNA): TGTGCCAGTTCAGGGATACCCTCCTATGGCTACACCTTC. Translation: CASSGIPSYGYTF.

The chain uses TRBV6-4 and TRBJ2-3; 13 bases are shared with TRBD2. This CDR3 is 16 amino acids long. V lost 4 bases and J lost 2; bases outside the gene matches: 3. The germline V gene has CDR1 MRHNA and CDR2 SNTAGT. CDR3 in DNA: TGTGCCAGCAGTGCACTAGCGGGAGGGTCCACAGATACGCAGTATTTT. Its translation is CASSALAGGSTDTQYF.

The chain couples TRBV4-3 to TRBJ2-3, with a tentative D call TRBD1 (5 bases). The CDR3 is 18 residues long. Germline values: CDR1 LGHNA, CDR2 YSLEER. V lost 0 bases and J lost 0, with 16 bases in between. CDR3 sequence reads: CASSQDRFDSSSTDTQYF. The CDR3, as DNA: TGCGCCAGCAGCCAAGATCGGTTTGACAGCTCTAGCACAGATACGCAGTATTTT.

This chain joins TRBV5-1 and TRBJ2-2; D possibly corresponds to TRBD1 (5 bases). The germline V gene has CDR1 SGHRS and CDR2 YFSETQ. V lost 4 bases and J 5 bases, leaving 18 bases between the germline ends. The CDR3 covers 16 residues. CDR3 residues: CASSLGQRGWTGELFF. In nucleotides, the CDR3 is TGCGCCAGCAGCCTCGGACAAAGGGGTTGGACCGGGGAGCTGTTTTTT. Together with reference TRBV5-1 and TRBJ2-2, the CDR3 gives the full variable domain: KAGVTQTPRYLIKTRGQQVTLSCSPISGHRSVSWYQQTPGQGLQFLFEYFSETQRNKGNFPGRFSGRQFSNSRSEMNVSTLELGDSALYLCASSLGQRGWTGELFFGEGSRLTVL.

This sequence joins TRBV7-9 and TRBJ2-2; the D gene is possibly TRBD2 (5 bases). Germline V lookup: CDR1 SEHNR, CDR2 FQNEAQ (reference sequence). V was clipped by 0 bases and J by 1 base, with 12 bases between them. There are 17 residues in the CDR3. CDR3 DNA: TGTGCCAGCAGCTTAGCGCTAAGCGGCAAGAACACCGGGGAGCTGTTTTTT. It encodes CASSLALSGKNTGELFF.